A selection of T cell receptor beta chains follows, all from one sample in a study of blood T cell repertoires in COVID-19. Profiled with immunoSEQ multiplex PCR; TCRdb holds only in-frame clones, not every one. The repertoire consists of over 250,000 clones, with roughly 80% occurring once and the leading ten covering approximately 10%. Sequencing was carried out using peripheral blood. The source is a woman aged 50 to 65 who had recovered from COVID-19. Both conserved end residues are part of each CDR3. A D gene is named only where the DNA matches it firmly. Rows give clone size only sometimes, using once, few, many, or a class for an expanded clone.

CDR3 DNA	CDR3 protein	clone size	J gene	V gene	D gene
TGTGCCAGCAGCCAAGATCTCCCGGTTGAGGTAGCGGGCTACGAGCAGTACTTC	CASSQDLPVEVAGYEQYF	NA	TRBJ2-7	TRBV3-1/TRBV3-2	TRBD2
TGTGCCAGCAGCGTAGCTTCTGGACTAGGATCTTACGAGCAGTACTTC	CASSVASGLGSYEQYF	NA	TRBJ2-7	TRBV9	TRBD2
TGCGCCAGCAGCCAAGCAACTGCGCAAGAGACCCAGTACTTC	CASSQATAQETQYF	NA	TRBJ2-5	TRBV4-1	NA
TGTGCCAGCAGTGAAGTCCACGGGGTGGGGAATCAGCCCCAGCATTTT	CASSEVHGVGNQPQHF	NA	TRBJ1-5	TRBV6-1	NA
TGTGCCAGGGCGCGGGCAGGGGTAAACACTGAAGCTTTCTTT	CARARAGVNTEAFF	NA	TRBJ1-1	TRBV6-4	NA
TGTGCCAGCAGTTTGGGAGGGGCTGGAGGGGAGCTGTTTTTT	CASSLGGAGGELFF	once	TRBJ2-2	TRBV28	TRBD2
TGTGCCAGCAGCCACGGTAACAGGGATAACTATGGCTACACCTTC	CASSHGNRDNYGYTF	NA	TRBJ1-2	TRBV3-1/TRBV3-2	NA
TGCGCCAGCAGCCAAGGGCCCGGGGACAGCTCCTACGAGCAGTACTTC	CASSQGPGDSSYEQYF	medium-sized	TRBJ2-7	TRBV4-3	TRBD1
TGTGCCAGCAGCCAAGCGGCGGGGGGGCTTAATGAGCAGTTCTTC	CASSQAAGGLNEQFF	NA	TRBJ2-1	TRBV4-2	TRBD2
TGCGCCAGCAAAGGACAGGAAGTCGAGCAGTACTTC	CASKGQEVEQYF	once	TRBJ2-7	TRBV10-1	TRBD1
TGTGCCAGCAGCCCAATTCCGGGACAGATAGGAGCTTTCTTT	CASSPIPGQIGAFF	NA	TRBJ1-1	TRBV3-1/TRBV3-2	TRBD1
TGTGCCATTGGAGCTAGCGGGACCTTGGGGCAGTACTTC	CAIGASGTLGQYF	few	TRBJ2-7	TRBV28	TRBD2
TGCGCCAGCAGCAACCAAGGGGGGGGGAACGAGCAGTACTTC	CASSNQGGGNEQYF	NA	TRBJ2-7	TRBV10-2	NA
TGCGCCAGCAGCTTGTTGGGTGGCTTCCCGGGTACAGATACGCAGTATTTT	CASSLLGGFPGTDTQYF	NA	TRBJ2-3	TRBV5-1	NA
TGTGCCAGCAGCCCCCGACTAGCGGGAGATGGTAAAACGCAGTATTTT	CASSPRLAGDGKTQYF	NA	TRBJ2-3	TRBV11-2	TRBD2
TGCGCCAGCAGCTTGGAAGGGGGAAGAGCGTCCTCTGGAAACACCATATATTTT	CASSLEGGRASSGNTIYF	NA	TRBJ1-3	TRBV5-1	NA